Presented here are 5 T cell receptor beta chains from one specimen sequenced in a study of regulatory T cells in long-lasting Graves disease listed by TCRdb under 2021. The method behind the library was multiplex PCR. Sequencing took place on an Illumina HiSeq 4000. CDR3 regions were amplified by Arm-PCR with iRepertoire HTBI primers to construct TCR beta libraries. TCRdb took the public reads, trimmed them with fastp at Q25, ran MiXCR for clone calling and kept in-frame beta chains. Entries are consolidated by CDR3 protein sequence, retaining the most common genes and DNA. Across this sample there are hundreds of thousands of distinct CDR3 sequences, with roughly 20% seen only once. The ten largest clonotypes hold over 7.5% of the sample. This specimen's time point label, per the study, means: persistent/refractory GD, antithyroid drugs over 5 years with positive TRAb. For both TCR sequencing and RNA sequencing, RNA was extracted from PBMCs in TRIzol.

The specimen was peripheral blood mononuclear cells (PBMCs), collected when the disease was refractory, from a patient treated with antithyroid drugs. Receptors were obtained from a female donor with Graves disease.

In regard to this clonotype: A much larger clone sits a single nucleotide away, making a read error possible. The genes are TRBV27 and TRBJ1-1; tentative D call: TRBD1 (5 bases). CDR3 length: 15 residues. Germline CDR1 and CDR2: MNHEY and SMNVEV (reference sequence). The V gene lost 6 bases and the J gene lost 4 bases, with 18 bases spanning the gap. The CDR3 DNA is TGTGCCAGCAGCTCTCGCCGGGCAGGGACCACTGAAGCTTTCTTT. Translation: CASSSRRAGTTEAFF.

There are many counts of this clonotype. The J gene is TRBJ2-7, the V gene TRBV2, with D possibly being TRBD1 or TRBD2 (5 bases each). V was clipped by 7 bases and J by 3 bases, with 13 bases between them. CDR1 and CDR2 from the germline V gene are SNHLY and FYNNEI. The CDR3 consists of 13 residues. CDR3 amino acids: CASIGQGVYEQYF. The CDR3 region has the DNA TGTGCCAGCATAGGCCAGGGAGTCTACGAGCAGTACTTC.

The chain carries TRBV6-1 and TRBJ1-5; D unresolved. V lost 10 bases and J lost 2, with 18 bases in between. From germline, CDR1 is MNHNS and CDR2 SASEGT. The CDR3 totals 15 residues. The CDR3 coding sequence is TGTGCCATCTCCCCGGGTTCGGATGGCAATCAGCCCCAGCATTTT. Protein: CAISPGSDGNQPQHF.

This clonotype was seen ten or more times. V is TRBV2 and J is TRBJ2-2; D uncertain. The V gene's germline CDR1 is SNHLY and CDR2 FYNNEI. The V and J ends lost 6 bases and 3 bases respectively, with 2 bases between them. This CDR3 spans 11 amino acids. Here the CDR3 DNA reads TGTGCCAGCAGGGACACCGGGGAGCTGTTTTTT. Amino acids: CASRDTGELFF.

The sample holds a few counts of this clonotype. The chain has TRBV6-5 and TRBJ1-2, with D hard to call. Looked up from germline, CDR1 is MNHEY and CDR2 is SVGAGI. Trimming cost V 0 bases and J 3 bases, with 11 bases left between them. The CDR3 totals 15 residues. This chain's CDR3 is CASSYSLREDYGYTF. CDR3 nucleotides: TGTGCCAGCAGTTACTCTTTGAGGGAGGACTATGGCTACACCTTC.